The rows below give T cell receptor beta chains drawn from one sample of a study of T cells after yellow fever vaccination. TCRdb re-called the 5' RACE reads with MiXCR, one entry per CDR3 protein. The table records approximately 550,000 distinct CDR3 sequences, about 19% of them present only once. Source: PBMCs, taken 15 days after the yellow fever booster vaccination. These receptor sequences come from a man aged 25 to 40 who received the YFV17D yellow fever vaccine. The CDR3 runs from the conserved cysteine through the conserved F or W.

v_call: TRBV30; j_call: TRBJ2-5; cdr3_aa: CAWSSGAGGGETQYF
v_call: TRBV11-2; j_call: TRBJ2-6; cdr3_aa: CASSIIGANVLTF
v_call: TRBV12-3/TRBV12-4; j_call: TRBJ1-1; cdr3_aa: CASSLGGGPTEAFF
v_call: TRBV3-1; j_call: TRBJ2-7; cdr3_aa: CASSRQTGEQYF
v_call: TRBV12-3/TRBV12-4; j_call: TRBJ2-7; cdr3_aa: CASSPTRDVSYEQYF
v_call: TRBV15; j_call: TRBJ2-7; cdr3_aa: CATSRDRNSYEQYF
v_call: TRBV6-1; j_call: TRBJ2-5; cdr3_aa: CASSTYTPGAETQYF
v_call: TRBV6-5; j_call: TRBJ2-7; cdr3_aa: CASSYGPRLYEQYF
v_call: TRBV20-1; j_call: TRBJ2-1; cdr3_aa: CSARDVQNSYNEQFF
v_call: TRBV3-1; j_call: TRBJ2-7; cdr3_aa: CASSQVLAGGLEQYF
v_call: TRBV20-1; j_call: TRBJ2-7; cdr3_aa: CSATSGVTYEQYF
v_call: TRBV4-3; j_call: TRBJ1-2; cdr3_aa: CASSQAQGLGYTF
v_call: TRBV12-3/TRBV12-4; j_call: TRBJ1-5; cdr3_aa: CASSPLSVDQPQHF
v_call: TRBV11-2; j_call: TRBJ2-7; cdr3_aa: CASSSSFGTGGLPTGEQYF
v_call: TRBV5-4; j_call: TRBJ2-1; cdr3_aa: CASSLAESHNEQFF
v_call: TRBV25-1; j_call: TRBJ2-7; cdr3_aa: CASSTRDRASYEQYF
v_call: TRBV6-1; j_call: TRBJ2-3; cdr3_aa: CASSSPGRGGADTQYF
v_call: TRBV19; j_call: TRBJ2-4; cdr3_aa: CASSIGSGAAKNIQYF
v_call: TRBV12-3/TRBV12-4; j_call: TRBJ2-3; cdr3_aa: CASRQARDTQYF
v_call: TRBV11-2; j_call: TRBJ2-1; cdr3_aa: CASSLTDRGSEQFF
v_call: TRBV15; j_call: TRBJ2-1; cdr3_aa: CATSRQGRNEQFF
v_call: TRBV6-1; j_call: TRBJ2-4; cdr3_aa: CASTTIALWTKNIQYF